The 9 T cell receptor beta chains below come from one sample, sequenced in a study of CD8 T cells in Susac syndrome. Random hexamers primed reverse transcription of 0.5 to 1 ug RNA. Via MiXCR, TCRdb re-called the immunoSEQ multiplex PCR reads, giving one row per CDR3 protein. The repertoire holds about 300,000 distinct CDR3 sequences, approximately 85% seen once, with approximately 0.2% in the top ten. What was sequenced was CD8+ T cells from PBMCs. These receptors were taken from a human donor with multiple sclerosis.

This rearrangement joins TRBV6-5 to TRBJ2-7, with D possibly matching TRBD2 (6 bases). The V gene lost 4 bases and the J gene lost 4 bases, with 14 bases spanning the gap. CDR3 length: 14 amino acids. Germline loops: CDR1 MNHEY, CDR2 SVGAGI. CDR3 coding DNA: TGTGCCAGCAGTTTCGGGGGAGTTAAGTACGAGCAGTACTTC. As protein: CASSFGGVKYEQYF.

The DNA for the CDR3 is TGCGCCAGCGTCGGGGGAAGTTCCTACGAGCAGTACTTC. It is translated as CASVGGSSYEQYF. The chain uses TRBV10-2 and TRBJ2-7; tentatively, D is TRBD2 (6 bases). This CDR3 has 13 amino acids. Trimming removed 8 bases from V and 1 base from J, with 12 bases in between. The germline V gene encodes CDR1 WSHSY and CDR2 SAAADI.

The gene calls are TRBV28 and TRBJ2-7; TRBD1 matches at 8 bases. J gave up 4 bases and V 4 bases, and 9 bases lay outside the gene matches. Germline CDR1 MDHEN, CDR2 SYDVKM. The CDR3 runs to 15 residues. The CDR3 region has the DNA TGTGCCAGCAGTTCCGACCGGGGACAGGCTTACGAGCAGTACTTC. This encodes CASSSDRGQAYEQYF.

The genes are TRBV19 and TRBJ2-7, with TRBD1 as a possible D gene (6 bases). Germline V gene sequence: CDR1 LNHDA, CDR2 SQIVND (reference sequence). The V and J ends lost 1 base and 2 bases respectively, with 12 bases between them. The CDR3 extends over 15 amino acids. CDR3 amino acids: CASSIGQGNPYEQYF. In nucleotides, the CDR3 is TGTGCCAGTAGTATAGGTCAGGGGAACCCCTACGAGCAGTACTTC.

The chain employs TRBV27 and TRBJ2-7, with D unclear. Trimming shortened V by 3 bases and J by 2 bases, and 11 bases separated the two germline ends. This CDR3 region has 14 residues. Germline loops: CDR1 MNHEY, CDR2 SMNVEV (reference sequence). The CDR3 loop reads CASSFQDSTYEQYF. CDR3 nucleotide sequence: TGTGCCAGCAGTTTTCAAGATTCGACCTACGAGCAGTACTTC.

This clonotype appeared a few times. The CDR3 sequence: CASRKNSGANVLTF. CDR3 nucleotide sequence: TGTGCCAGCAGGAAAAACTCTGGGGCCAACGTCCTGACTTTC. The gene calls are TRBV6-1 and TRBJ2-6; no reliable D call. The germline V gene encodes CDR1 MNHNS and CDR2 SASEGT. The length of the CDR3 is 14 residues. V lost 6 bases and J lost 0, with 6 bases in between.

This clonotype was seen a handful of times. DNA for the CDR3: TGTGCCAGCAGCTTTGCACGGGACAGGTACTACGAGCAGTACTTC. Encoded protein: CASSFARDRYYEQYF. The chain has TRBV7-2 and TRBJ2-7; 8 bases fit TRBD1. This CDR3 has 15 amino acids. Germline V gives CDR1 SGHTA, CDR2 FQGNSA. V trimming: 3 bases; J trimming: 3 bases; junction bases outside the gene matches: 7.

The V call is TRBV27, the J call TRBJ2-7; 8 nucleotides agree with TRBD2. After removal of 5 bases from V and 5 bases from J, the junction contained 5 bases not matched to a gene. Germline V CDR1 and CDR2: MNHEY, SMNVEV (reference sequence). The CDR3 has 13 amino acids. The CDR3 DNA follows: TGTGCCAGCAGTGGACTAGCTTATCACGAGCAGTACTTC. Protein sequence: CASSGLAYHEQYF.

The rearrangement uses TRBV10-3 and TRBJ2-3, with 7 nucleotides matching TRBD1. Germline V gene lookup returns CDR1 ENHRY and CDR2 SYGVKD. J lost 2 bases, V lost 6 bases, and 11 bases had no gene match. The CDR3 consists of 16 residues. The CDR3: CAISLRAGGNTDTQYF. CDR3 sequence (DNA): TGTGCCATCAGCTTGCGGGCAGGGGGTAACACAGATACGCAGTATTTT.